This TCR beta chain emerged from a study of control samples from healthy donors and cancer patients. TCRdb keeps only in-frame clones here, not all; method: immunoSEQ multiplex PCR. The repertoire holds under 85,000 clones, with around four fifths as singletons. Trimming removed 8 bases from V and 1 base from J, with 10 bases in between. This CDR3 contains 13 residues. CDR1 and CDR2 (germline): SNHLY, FYNNEI. This clonotype was sampled from a woman aged 50 to 60 with lung cancer. V and J are TRBV2 and TRBJ2-3; a weak D match, TRBD2 (5 bases). Input material: PBMCs. In DNA form, the CDR3 reads TGTGCCAGCCTGAATAGCGGCACAGATACGCAGTATTTT. This codes for CASLNSGTDTQYF.